A single sample is the source of the 26 T cell receptor beta chains below, sequenced in a study of blood T cell repertoires in COVID-19. Sequencing used immunoSEQ multiplex PCR; TCRdb keeps in-frame clones, though not all of them. The sample has about 130,000 clones, around four fifths seen once. The sample was peripheral blood. The receptors come from a human donor in a cohort sampled during active COVID-19.

The gene calls are TRBV7-2 and TRBJ2-2; D is undetermined. Germline V CDR1 and CDR2: SGHTA, FQGNSA. Trimming removed 5 bases from V and 8 bases from J, with 9 bases in between. The CDR3 consists of 12 residues. DNA for the CDR3: TGTGCCAGCAGCCGGGTGGTGGGGGAGCTGTTTTTT. Amino acid sequence: CASSRVVGELFF.

The chain employs TRBV29-1 and TRBJ2-7, with 9 nucleotides matching TRBD1. The CDR3 runs 13 residues. CDR1 is SQVTM and CDR2 is ANQGSEA in the germline V gene. V shed 5 bases and J 6 bases; nucleotides not matched to a gene: 8. CDR3 nucleotides: TGCAGCGTTTTGAGGGACAGGGATGGCGAGCAGTACTTC. Translated, it gives CSVLRDRDGEQYF.

The gene calls are TRBV6-5 and TRBJ1-5; 7 nucleotides line up with TRBD1. CDR3 length: 15 residues. The V gene end was trimmed by 4 bases and the J gene end by 1 base; junction bases not matched to a gene: 4. Germline V gene lookup returns CDR1 MNHEY and CDR2 SVGAGI. CDR3 nucleotides: TGTGCCAGCAGTTGGGGACAGACGAGCAATCAGCCCCAGCATTTT. This translates into CASSWGQTSNQPQHF.

V usage is TRBV3-1 (or the pseudogene TRBV3-2) and J usage is TRBJ2-7; 9 nucleotides line up with TRBD1. This CDR3 contains 14 residues. Trimming removed 4 bases from V and 2 bases from J; junction bases left unmatched: 3. CDR1 and CDR2 (germline): LGHDT, YNNKEL (reference sequence). CDR3: CASSPRTGAYEQYF. The CDR3 region has the DNA TGTGCCAGCAGCCCAAGGACAGGGGCCTACGAGCAGTACTTC.

Worth noting for this clone: Other DNA sequences of this sample code for an identical CDR3. V and J are TRBV29-1 and TRBJ1-3; no reliable D call. Germline V gives CDR1 SQVTM, CDR2 ANQGSEA. This CDR3 contains 14 residues. Trimming cost V 1 base and J 0 bases, with 7 bases left between them. In DNA, the CDR3 is TGCAGCGTTGAAGGAGGGATCTCTGGAAACACCATATATTTT. Translating gives CSVEGGISGNTIYF. Full variable domain (missing parts from reference TRBV29-1 and TRBJ1-3): SAVISQKPSRDICQRGTSLTIQCQVDSQVTMMFWYRQQPGQSLTLIATANQGSEATYESGFVIDKFPISRPNLTFSTLTVSNMSPEDSSIYLCSVEGGISGNTIYFGEGSWLTVV.

This clone was counted once. The chain has TRBV6-5 and TRBJ2-3; no clear D gene. CDR3 length equals 14 residues. Trimming took off 7 bases at V and 0 bases at J, with 11 bases between the two ends. Germline assignment: CDR1 MNHEY and CDR2 SVGAGI. The CDR3 spells CASTLGGSTDTQYF. CDR3 DNA sequence: TGTGCCAGCACTCTTGGCGGTAGCACAGATACGCAGTATTTT.

The chain carries TRBV7-2 and TRBJ2-7; no reliable D call. The CDR3 totals 15 residues. V dropped 3 bases and J dropped 5 bases, with 17 bases sitting between them. Germline V CDR1 and CDR2: SGHTA, FQGNSA. The CDR3, as DNA: TGTGCCAGCAGCTTTTCCGTATACTTGTCCCACGAGCAGTACTTC. It is translated as CASSFSVYLSHEQYF.

This clone has a handful of counts. The chain combines TRBV2 with TRBJ2-3; D not resolved. CDR1 and CDR2 from the germline V gene are SNHLY and FYNNEI. This CDR3 region has 13 residues. V gave up 5 bases and J gave up 3 bases, with 9 bases separating them. In nucleotides, the CDR3 is TGTGCCAGCAGTTTATACTCGACAGATACGCAGTATTTT. Protein sequence: CASSLYSTDTQYF.

This clone turned up a few times. The chain combines TRBV6-5 with TRBJ2-2, with 8 bases identical to TRBD1. CDR3 length: 16 amino acids. The trim removed 4 bases at V and 7 bases at J, leaving 11 bases unmatched. The germline V gene encodes CDR1 MNHEY and CDR2 SVGAGI. The CDR3: CASSSPAGGGIGELFF. Here the CDR3 DNA reads TGTGCCAGCAGTTCCCCCGCAGGGGGCGGTATCGGGGAGCTGTTTTTT.

This clone was detected once. V and J are TRBV3-1 (or the pseudogene TRBV3-2) and TRBJ1-6; the D is unclear. The V gene lost 1 base and the J gene lost 6 bases, with 10 bases spanning the gap. Germline V CDR1 and CDR2: LGHDT, YNNKEL (reference sequence). The CDR3 runs 15 residues. The CDR3 loop reads CASSQADLSNSPLHF. The DNA of the CDR3 is TGTGCCAGCAGCCAAGCGGACTTGAGTAATTCACCCCTCCACTTT.

The V gene is TRBV6-5, the J gene TRBJ2-1; 12 bases fit TRBD2. The V and J ends lost 6 bases and 6 bases, in that order; junction bases with no gene match: 6. Germline values: CDR1 MNHEY, CDR2 SVGAGI. This CDR3 comprises 15 residues. The CDR3 is CASRTTSGGPNEQFF. In nucleotides, the CDR3 is TGTGCCAGCAGGACTACTAGCGGGGGGCCCAATGAGCAGTTCTTC.

The genes are TRBV3-1 (or the pseudogene TRBV3-2) and TRBJ2-7, with D possibly matching TRBD2 (5 bases). Germline V CDR1 and CDR2: LGHDT, YNNKEL (reference sequence). The CDR3 extends over 13 amino acids. Trimming removed 4 bases at V and 7 bases at J, with 14 bases between. CDR3 nucleotides: TGTGCCAGCAGCCGACTCGGAGGTGGTGAGCAGTACTTC. Translating it yields CASSRLGGGEQYF.

V is TRBV6-5 and J is TRBJ2-5, with a weak D call TRBD1 (5 bases). Germline V gives CDR1 MNHEY, CDR2 SVGAGI. The CDR3 consists of 13 residues. V lost 6 bases and J 5 bases, leaving 13 bases between the germline ends. The CDR3 is CASRSGIRETQYF. The DNA for the CDR3 is TGTGCCAGCAGATCAGGGATAAGGGAGACCCAGTACTTC.

The table lists this clone with a few counts. The genes are TRBV5-1 and TRBJ1-2, with 10 positions matching TRBD1. Germline CDR1 reads SGHRS; CDR2 reads YFSETQ. With V trimmed by 6 bases and J by 4 bases, 6 bases remained unmatched. This CDR3 spans 14 amino acids. CDR3 region: CASTRDRGPYGYTF. In DNA, the CDR3 is TGCGCCAGCACCCGGGACAGGGGACCCTATGGCTACACCTTC. Complete variable domain (other parts from reference TRBV5-1 and TRBJ1-2): KAGVTQTPRYLIKTRGQQVTLSCSPISGHRSVSWYQQTPGQGLQFLFEYFSETQRNKGNFPGRFSGRQFSNSRSEMNVSTLELGDSALYLCASTRDRGPYGYTFGSGTRLTVV.

The chain couples TRBV6-5 to TRBJ2-7, with a tentative D call TRBD1 (6 bases). In germline, CDR1 is MNHEY, CDR2 SVGAGI. V was trimmed by 5 bases and J by 0 bases, leaving 8 bases between them. This CDR3 has 13 residues. CDR3 residues: CASSRTDSYEQYF. The CDR3, as DNA: TGTGCCAGCAGTCGGACAGACTCCTACGAGCAGTACTTC.

This chain links TRBV19 with TRBJ1-5, with 9 bases matching TRBD1. Germline CDR1 and CDR2: LNHDA and SQIVND (reference sequence). Losses at the gene ends were 7 bases for V and 0 bases for J; bases not matched to a gene: 4. The CDR3 covers 15 residues. The CDR3 nucleotides read TGTGCCAGTAATCGACAGGGGGATAGCAATCAGCCCCAGCATTTT. Its protein is CASNRQGDSNQPQHF.

This clone has just one count. V and J are TRBV30 and TRBJ2-1; TRBD2 matches at 12 bases. J lost 15 bases, V lost 0 bases, and 12 bases had no gene match. Germline values: CDR1 GTSNPN, CDR2 SVGIG (reference sequence). The CDR3 runs to 15 residues. The CDR3 DNA is TGTGCCTGGAGTGTAAAGTCTAGCGGGGGGGCCCCGTCGTTCTTC. Its protein product is CAWSVKSSGGAPSFF.

This chain links TRBV30 with TRBJ1-6; 10 nucleotides align to TRBD1. The V gene's germline CDR1 is GTSNPN and CDR2 SVGIG (reference sequence). V lost 1 base, J lost 6 bases, and 3 bases stayed unmatched. The CDR3 is 15 residues long. CDR3 in DNA: TGTGCCTGGAGTGCCCGGACAGGGGGTAATTCACCCCTCCACTTT. It yields the protein CAWSARTGGNSPLHF.

The rearrangement links TRBV27 to TRBJ1-2; D is possibly TRBD1 (6 bases). Looked up from germline, CDR1 is MNHEY and CDR2 is SMNVEV (reference sequence). With 6 bases removed from V and 0 bases from J, the gap between germline ends came to 14 bases. This CDR3 comprises 15 residues. CDR3 DNA sequence: TGTGCCAGCAGAGTGTGGGCAGGGGCTAACTATGGCTACACCTTC. It yields the protein CASRVWAGANYGYTF.

The V call is TRBV25-1, the J call TRBJ1-2; D perhaps matches TRBD1 (5 bases). CDR1 is MGHDK, CDR2 SYGVNS, per germline. This CDR3 comprises 12 residues. V gave up 7 bases and J gave up 8 bases, with 14 bases separating them. The CDR3 sequence is CASMTGGGGYTF. The CDR3 region has the DNA TGTGCCAGCATGACCGGGGGTGGCGGCTACACCTTC.

This clone was recorded once. The chain joins TRBV15 to TRBJ1-3; maybe TRBD1 (6 bases). This CDR3 spans 15 amino acids. Deletions cut 5 bases from V and 9 bases from J, with 20 bases between. CDR1 and CDR2 from the germline V gene are LNHNV and YYDKDF (reference sequence). In DNA, the CDR3 is TGTGCCACCAGCCTGGAAGGGGGAACCCTTGGCACCATATATTTT. Translation gives CATSLEGGTLGTIYF.

The chain joins TRBV12-5 to TRBJ2-2; 8 nucleotides match TRBD1. The CDR3 has 15 amino acids. Germline CDR1 and CDR2: LGHNT and FRNRAP. Germline trimming cut 3 bases from V and 6 bases from J; bases unmatched to any gene: 6. CDR3 sequence reads: CASGFRQGYAGELFF. The CDR3 coding sequence is TGTGCTAGTGGTTTTAGACAGGGGTACGCCGGGGAGCTGTTTTTT.

This chain uses TRBV5-1 with TRBJ1-3; TRBD1 matches 7 bases. The CDR3 spans 15 residues. Germline CDR1 is SGHRS and CDR2 is YFSETQ. With 1 base clipped from V and 4 bases from J, the junction kept 5 bases outside the gene matches. CDR3 protein: CASSLSGGGGNTIYF. CDR3 bases: TGCGCCAGCAGCTTGTCCGGAGGGGGCGGAAACACCATATATTTT.

This clone was detected only a few times. The chain recombines TRBV19 with TRBJ2-2; D is unclear. CDR1 and CDR2 from the germline V gene are LNHDA and SQIVND (reference sequence). CDR3 size: 15 residues. The V end was cut by 9 bases, the J end by 3 bases, with 17 bases between. The CDR3 loop is CASRETQVDTGELFF. In nucleotides, the CDR3 is TGTGCCAGCAGAGAAACCCAGGTGGACACCGGGGAGCTGTTTTTT.

The chain uses TRBV25-1 and TRBJ2-5; 9 bases are shared with TRBD2. V gave up 8 bases and J gave up 5 bases; unmatched junction bases: 3. Germline V lookup: CDR1 MGHDK, CDR2 SYGVNS. The CDR3 spans 12 residues. CDR3 DNA: TGTGCCAGCGGCGGGAGGGCCGAGACCCAGTACTTC. Translating it yields CASGGRAETQYF.

The CDR3 sequence: CASSTLAGGSYNEQFF. The CDR3 DNA reads TGTGCCAGCAGCACACTAGCGGGGGGGTCCTACAATGAGCAGTTCTTC. The V and J genes are TRBV11-1 and TRBJ2-1; 13 positions match TRBD2. V gave up 5 bases and J gave up 1 base; unmatched junction bases: 2. From germline, CDR1 is SGHAT and CDR2 FQDESV (reference sequence). The CDR3 has 16 residues.